This paragraph covers one TCR beta chain sequence. The source of the sample is a study of blood T cell repertoires in COVID-19. Across the study: The cDNA or gDNA used as material had been derived from T cells, B-cell-depleted T cells, or PBMCs.

V trimming: 3 bases; J trimming: 4 bases; junction bases outside the gene matches: 10. The germline V gene has CDR1 SGHRS and CDR2 YFSETQ. This CDR3 is built from 16 residues. As processed by the authors: Reference gene primer amplification in the assay estimated nucleated cell counts. Assay used: immunoSEQ multiplex PCR; TCRdb lists only in-frame clones, some missing. The V and J calls and clone size come from that table; D and trimming were worked out from the DNA. The repertoire holds 320,000 or so clones, with less than 90% as singletons. Cohort placement rested on clinical history that participants reported themselves.

The gene calls are TRBV5-1 and TRBJ2-1; 7 nucleotides match TRBD2. The clonotype originates from a woman aged 30 to 39 who had recovered from COVID-19. Sequences were obtained from PBMCs or T cells enriched from blood (not recorded which). The CDR3 loop reads CASSYPGGGYYNEQFF. The CDR3 DNA sequence: TGCGCCAGCAGCTACCCTGGGGGGGGGTATTACAATGAGCAGTTCTTC.